A selection of T cell receptor beta chains follows, all from one sample in a study of blood T cell repertoires in COVID-19. Sequencing was performed with immunoSEQ multiplex PCR; in TCRdb, only in-frame clones are kept and a portion is missing. Of hundreds of thousands of clones in the sample, about 90% were seen once. Sequencing was carried out using peripheral blood. All receptors come from a man aged 18-30 years with COVID-19, enrolled during active disease. The CDR3 runs from the conserved cysteine through the conserved F or W. A D gene is named only where the DNA matches it firmly. Size values are once, few and many counts, or a class for expanded clones, and some rows have none.

J gene | clone size | V gene | CDR3 length | D gene | CDR3 DNA | CDR3 protein
TRBJ1-2 | . | TRBV7-9 | 15 | TRBD1 | TGTGCCAGCAGCTTAGCGGAGGGGGCAAACTATGGCTACACCTTC | CASSLAEGANYGYTF
TRBJ2-5 | . | TRBV7-3 | 17 | TRBD2 | TGTGCCAGCAGCTTAATGCCCCTAGCGGGAGGTGGCGAGACCCAGTACTTC | CASSLMPLAGGGETQYF
TRBJ1-6 | . | TRBV29-1 | 12 | TRBD1 | TGCAGCGTGGGACAGGGTAACTCACCCCTCCACTTT | CSVGQGNSPLHF
TRBJ2-2 | . | TRBV9 | 13 | . | TGTGCCAGCAGCGTAGGTGGGGACAGGGAGCTGTTTTTT | CASSVGGDRELFF
TRBJ1-2 | . | TRBV18 | 15 | . | TGTGCCAGCTCACCTGTAACAACACCTAACTATGGCTACACCTTC | CASSPVTTPNYGYTF
TRBJ1-2 | . | TRBV19 | 15 | TRBD1 | TGTGCCAGTAGTATAGGCCAGGGGGCGGACTATGGCTACACCTTC | CASSIGQGADYGYTF
TRBJ2-7 | once | TRBV27 | 15 | TRBD2 | TGTGCCAGCAGTTTATCGATAACTAGCGGGGACGAGCAGTACTTC | CASSLSITSGDEQYF
TRBJ2-3 | . | TRBV7-9 | 17 | TRBD1 | TGTGCCAGCAGCTTGGGGTGGGGCAGGGGGTTCACAGATACGCAGTATTTT | CASSLGWGRGFTDTQYF
TRBJ1-4 | . | TRBV9 | 15 | TRBD1 | TGTGCCAGCAGCGTAGCTACAGGGGCTTCTGAAAAACTGTTTTTT | CASSVATGASEKLFF
TRBJ1-4 | . | TRBV5-5 | 17 | . | TGTGCCAGCAGCTTCGGCAGGGGATTCACAACTAATGAAAAACTGTTTTTT | CASSFGRGFTTNEKLFF
TRBJ2-5 | . | TRBV4-1 | 13 | . | TGCGCCAGCAGCCAAGATCTATCTGAGACCCAGTACTTC | CASSQDLSETQYF
TRBJ1-6 | . | TRBV27 | 13 | . | TGTGCCAGCAAGCTGGCAGGAGGTTCACCCCTCCACTTT | CASKLAGGSPLHF
TRBJ1-4 | . | TRBV11-3 | 14 | . | TGTGCCAGCGGGTGGCGGGGAACTAATGAAAAACTGTTTTTT | CASGWRGTNEKLFF
TRBJ2-1 | . | TRBV27 | 18 | TRBD2 | TGTGCCAGCAGTAGTTTTCAGTACAGCGGGAGCTCCTACAATGAGCAGTTCTTC | CASSSFQYSGSSYNEQFF
TRBJ1-6 | . | TRBV10-3 | 16 | . | TGTGCCATCAGTGAGTCGACGGGGGGGTTGGGCTCACCCCTCCACTTT | CAISESTGGLGSPLHF
TRBJ2-5 | . | TRBV19 | 12 | . | TGTGCCAGTAGCACTACGGGAGAGACCCAGTACTTC | CASSTTGETQYF
TRBJ1-4 | . | TRBV3-1/TRBV3-2 | 14 | TRBD1 | TGTGCCAGCACTTCCGGGACAGGGGCTGAAAAACTGTTTTTT | CASTSGTGAEKLFF
TRBJ1-1 | . | TRBV7-9 | 15 | TRBD1 | TGTGCCAGCAGCTTAGTTACAGGGGGTAACACTGAAGCTTTCTTT | CASSLVTGGNTEAFF
TRBJ2-2 | . | TRBV5-6 | 12 | . | TGTGCCAGCAGCCCAGACTCCGGGGAGCTGTTTTTT | CASSPDSGELFF
TRBJ2-6 | . | TRBV7-5 | 18 | . | TGTGTCAGAAGCTTAGGTCTTAGCGGGAGTCTAGGGGCCAACGTCCTGACTTTC | CVRSLGLSGSLGANVLTF
TRBJ2-7 | . | TRBV27 | 15 | TRBD1 | TGTGCCAGCAGTCTAGGACAGGGGGCGACCTACGAGCAGTACTTC | CASSLGQGATYEQYF
TRBJ2-7 | few | TRBV7-9 | 13 | TRBD1 | TGTGCCAGCAGCCCGGGACAGTTCCACGAGCAGTACTTC | CASSPGQFHEQYF
TRBJ2-3 | . | TRBV3-1/TRBV3-2 | 14 | . | TGTGCCAGCAGCGACCGGGGGTCCCCAGATACGCAGTATTTT | CASSDRGSPDTQYF
TRBJ1-2 | . | TRBV15 | 15 | TRBD1 | TGTGCCACCAGCAAAAACAGGGGGCATAACTATGGCTACACCTTC | CATSKNRGHNYGYTF
TRBJ2-7 | many | TRBV18 | 14 | TRBD1 | TGTGCCAGCTCACAGGGGGCACCTCCCTACGAGCAGTACTTC | CASSQGAPPYEQYF
TRBJ2-4 | . | TRBV5-6 | 13 | . | TGTGCCAGCAGCTTGGTTCAGATAAACATTCAGTACTTC | CASSLVQINIQYF
TRBJ1-5 | once | TRBV10-3 | 14 | . | TGTGCCATCAGTGAGCGGACAGTCAATCAGCCCCAGCATTTT | CAISERTVNQPQHF
TRBJ2-5 | . | TRBV28 | 13 | . | TGTGCCAGCAGTTTGTCCAGTCAAGAGACCCAGTACTTC | CASSLSSQETQYF
TRBJ2-7 | few | TRBV4-2 | 16 | . | TGTGCCAGCAGCCCCAAGATGGGAGGAGAAGTCTACGAGCAGTACTTC | CASSPKMGGEVYEQYF
TRBJ2-7 | . | TRBV10-1 | 17 | TRBD2 | TGCGCCAGCAGTGAGGGGGGTAGCGGGGGCCTCTCCTACGAGCAGTACTTC | CASSEGGSGGLSYEQYF
TRBJ2-3 | . | TRBV5-1 | 13 | . | TGCGCCAGCAGCATGGACGTCGGAGATACGCAGTATTTT | CASSMDVGDTQYF
TRBJ1-2 | . | TRBV19 | 15 | TRBD1 | TGTGCCAGTAGTATACCGGGACAGGAGCACTATGGCTACACCTTC | CASSIPGQEHYGYTF
TRBJ2-2 | . | TRBV11-3 | 15 | TRBD2 | TGTGCCAGCAGCCCAACTAGCGGCCTCACCGGGGAGCTGTTTTTT | CASSPTSGLTGELFF
TRBJ1-2 | . | TRBV2 | 12 | TRBD1 | TGTGCCAGCAGTGGGGACAGGGGCGGCTACACCTTC | CASSGDRGGYTF
TRBJ2-1 | . | TRBV6-6 | 13 | . | TGTGCCAGCAGCACGGGTCTACACAATGAGCAGTTCTTC | CASSTGLHNEQFF
TRBJ2-5 | . | TRBV4-1 | 16 | . | TGCGCCAGCAGCCACTCGGAAAGGGGGTTGGGGAAGACCCAGTACTTC | CASSHSERGLGKTQYF
TRBJ2-7 | . | TRBV4-1 | 13 | . | TGCGCCAGCAGCCAAGATGAGGGACTGGGTATGTACTTC | CASSQDEGLGMYF
TRBJ2-1 | . | TRBV9 | 14 | TRBD1 | TGTGCCAGCAGCGTTGACAGGGGTAGCAATGAGCAGTTCTTC | CASSVDRGSNEQFF
TRBJ2-2 | . | TRBV6-1 | 16 | TRBD1 | TGTGCCAGCAGTGTCCACAGGGGGATCTACACCGGGGAGCTGTTTTTT | CASSVHRGIYTGELFF
TRBJ2-3 | . | TRBV5-1 | 15 | TRBD2 | TGCGCCAGCAAGGCGGGAGGGCCTGCCTCAGATACGCAGTATTTT | CASKAGGPASDTQYF
TRBJ2-1 | . | TRBV7-9 | 14 | . | TGTGCCAGCAGCTTTGGGAGAAAATCTAATGAGCAGTTCTTC | CASSFGRKSNEQFF
TRBJ2-5 | . | TRBV7-8 | 13 | TRBD2 | TGTGCCAGCAGCGCGACTAGCGGGAGTAGCCAGTACTTC | CASSATSGSSQYF
TRBJ1-1 | . | TRBV6-5 | 14 | . | TGTGCCAGCAGTCTGCCGGGGGGCAAGGGTGAAGCTTTCTTT | CASSLPGGKGEAFF
TRBJ1-6 | . | TRBV7-8 | 13 | TRBD1 | TGTGCCAGCAGCTCAGGGACAGGGGACGCCTTCGACTTT | CASSSGTGDAFDF
TRBJ2-5 | . | TRBV9 | 17 | TRBD2 | TGTGCCAGCAGCGTAACTCCCCGGATAGCGGGAGTGGAGACCCAGTACTTC | CASSVTPRIAGVETQYF
TRBJ2-2 | . | TRBV2 | 14 | . | TGTGCCAGCAGTGGGCAGGGGGGCACCGGGGAGCTGTTTTTT | CASSGQGGTGELFF
TRBJ2-7 | . | TRBV2 | 12 | TRBD1 | TGTGCCAGCAGTGGGGACAGATACGAGCAGTACTTC | CASSGDRYEQYF
TRBJ2-2 | . | TRBV7-8 | 16 | . | TGTGCCAGCATCCTCTCGGGATCCCGGCCCACCGGGGAGCTGTTTTTT | CASILSGSRPTGELFF
TRBJ2-3 | . | TRBV5-1 | 14 | . | TGCGCCAGCAGCCTTGACGCGGGCAAAGATACGCAGTATTTT | CASSLDAGKDTQYF
TRBJ2-1 | many | TRBV6-5 | 13 | TRBD2 | TGTGCCAGCCAGACTAGCGGGTTTAATGAGCAGTTCTTC | CASQTSGFNEQFF
TRBJ2-5 | . | TRBV5-1 | 14 | . | TGCGCCAGCAGCTTGGGAGGGCCCCAAGAGACCCAGTACTTC | CASSLGGPQETQYF
TRBJ2-5 | . | TRBV12-5 | 16 | . | TGTGCTAGTGCTTTGATCCTTCCCTCTAGTTCGGAGACCCAGTACTTC | CASALILPSSSETQYF
TRBJ2-1 | . | TRBV19 | 15 | TRBD2 | TGTGCCAGTAGTATAGCGGGAGGCCCTTACAATGAGCAGTTCTTC | CASSIAGGPYNEQFF
TRBJ1-5 | . | TRBV27 | 16 | TRBD1 | TGTGCCAGCAGTTTAGGGACAGGGGTAGGCAATCAGCCCCAGCATTTT | CASSLGTGVGNQPQHF
TRBJ1-5 | . | TRBV6-5 | 15 | TRBD1 | TGTGCCAGCAGTTACTCGAACAGGGGCGCTCAGCCCCAGCATTTT | CASSYSNRGAQPQHF
TRBJ2-1 | . | TRBV6-6 | 16 | . | TGTGCCAGCAGTAACCTTCGGGGATCCATCAACAATGAGCAGTTCTTC | CASSNLRGSINNEQFF
TRBJ1-1 | once | TRBV6-5 | 13 | . | TGTGCCAGCAAACTACAGGCGAACACTGAAGCTTTCTTT | CASKLQANTEAFF
TRBJ1-2 | . | TRBV19 | 14 | TRBD1 | TGTGCCAGTAGTTGGGACAGGGCATCCTATGGCTACACCTTC | CASSWDRASYGYTF
TRBJ1-1 | . | TRBV12-3/TRBV12-4 | 13 | TRBD1 | TGTGCCAGCAGTCCGACAGGGTCCACTGAAGCTTTCTTT | CASSPTGSTEAFF